This TCR beta chain came from a study of T cell responses to AZD1222 COVID-19 vaccine. About the study: Whether given at about 4 or about 12 weeks, second doses were pooled. Study observations and caveats: White British donors predominated, females outnumbered males, and clonal diversity was possibly underestimated. Vaccine-associated CD4 TCRs spanned spike, dominant at 160-218 and 743-854. Seropositivity was recorded at baseline in only five to seven AZD1222 recipients.

TCRdb's table, derived via immunoSEQ multiplex PCR, lists solely in-frame clones and lacks some. The sample has roughly 150,000 clones, roughly 90% seen once. CDR1 and CDR2 from the germline V gene are MNHEY and SVGEGT. V trimming: 5 bases; J trimming: 5 bases; junction bases outside the gene matches: 18. This CDR3 comprises 19 residues. Concerning this clone itself: Its target is unknown.

V gene TRBV6-2 or TRBV6-3 combines with J gene TRBJ2-2; 9 nucleotides align to TRBD2. Specimen: peripheral blood, collected on day 0 of AZD1222 vaccination. This clonotype was sampled from an adult in good health. The CDR3 here is CASSLFPKISGRGTGELFF. The CDR3 DNA reads as TGTGCCAGCAGTCTCTTCCCTAAGATTAGCGGGAGAGGGACCGGGGAGCTGTTTTTT.